This passage covers 2 T cell receptor beta chains from one sample sequenced in a study of tumor and adjacent non-tumor tissue in lung cancer. The library came from three nested PCR rounds adapted from ARM-PCR protocols. Via MiXCR, TCRdb re-called the multiplex PCR reads, giving one row per CDR3 protein. The data hold more than 75,000 distinct CDR3 sequences, with roughly 80% observed a single time. This sample's RNA came from whole unsorted tissue. Sequenced: lung tumor tissue. These receptors were collected from a woman between 45 and 65 years old with non-small cell lung cancer.

This chain connects TRBV20-1 to TRBJ2-3, with D possibly matching TRBD2 (5 bases). CDR1 is DFQATT, CDR2 SNEGSKA, per germline (reference sequence). The CDR3 extends over 14 amino acids. V was trimmed by 6 bases and J by 13 bases, leaving 26 bases between them. The CDR3 reads CSALRESFTDTEYF. The CDR3, as DNA: TGCAGTGCCCTACGGGAATCCTTCACAGATACAGAGTATTTT.

Worth noting for this clonotype: The junction differs from germline at one of its ends, possibly a read error. This rearrangement joins TRBV5-4 to TRBJ2-3; perhaps TRBD2 as D (6 bases). This CDR3 contains 16 residues. Germline values: CDR1 SGHNT, CDR2 YYREEE (reference sequence). CDR3 region: CASSYQLVGGTDTEYF. CDR3 DNA: TGTGCTAGCAGCTATCAACTAGTGGGAGGAACAGATACGGAGTATTTT.